This TCR beta chain emerged from a study of patients and donors after allogeneic stem cell transplantation (dated by TCRdb to the early 2020s). This clonotype showed up just a few times. Its antigen specificity is not known. Per-base qualities were not stored, and no clone one base away is much larger. V ends up 5 bases short and J 1 base short, with an unmatched junction base count of 5. The germline V gene sets CDR1 to SGHVS and CDR2 to FQNEAQ. The CDR3 numbers 15 residues from cysteine through phenylalanine. The CDR3 DNA has 45 bases and is translated from base 1. Preparation of the library involved RT-PCR. Sequencing used a NextSeq 550. TCRdb applied fastp at Q25 and MiXCR to the public reads, then kept only in-frame beta chains. Every CDR3 protein is listed once, alongside the most common genes and DNA of its rows. Across this sample there are about a million distinct CDR3 sequences, with roughly 18% seen only once. Around 5.5% of the sample lies in the top ten.

The sequence was collected from a human donor who was either an allogeneic HSCT recipient or a stem cell or donor lymphocyte infusion donor (not recorded which). It is not recorded whose cells these are; they may come from a transplant donor. Sequencing was carried out using blood, either unsorted or a sorted T cell fraction (not recorded which). The chain couples TRBV7-8 to TRBJ2-5; 9 middle bases align to TRBD2. The CDR3: CASSNPGLAQETQYF. The DNA is TGTGCCAGCAGCAACCCGGGACTAGCCCAAGAGACCCAGTACTTC.